The 32 T cell receptor beta chains presented below share a single source sample, sequenced in a study of cytomegalovirus exposure and HLA in healthy donors. This PCR relied on a set of 60 Vbeta primers and 13 Jbeta primers. Profiling relied on immunoSEQ multiplex PCR, and the TCRdb table lists in-frame clones only, not all of them. The sample yields around 110,000 clones, approximately 85% seen once. Material for sequencing was PBMCs. The receptors here all came from a middle-aged man in good health and CMV-seronegative.

The genes are TRBV5-5 and TRBJ2-1, with 8 bases matching TRBD1. CDR1 SGHKS and CDR2 YYEKEE come from the germline V gene (reference sequence). This CDR3 spans 15 amino acids. V gave up 4 bases and J gave up 4 bases; unmatched junction bases: 7. CDR3 nucleotide sequence: TGTGCCAGCAGCCGACAGGGGACCCCGTACAATGAGCAGTTCTTC. As protein: CASSRQGTPYNEQFF.

This clone has just one count. This chain joins TRBV6-1 and TRBJ1-5, with D perhaps matching TRBD1 (5 bases). The ends were cut back, 5 bases at V and 1 base at J, with 6 bases in the middle. CDR1 MNHNS and CDR2 SASEGT come from the germline V gene. The CDR3 spans 13 residues. Written as DNA, the CDR3 is TGTGCCAGCAGTCGGACAAGCAATCAGCCCCAGCATTTT. It codes for CASSRTSNQPQHF.

CDR3 amino acids: CASSQGGTTYNEQFF. The CDR3 region has the DNA TGCGCCAGCAGCCAAGGGGGGACAACCTACAATGAGCAGTTCTTC. The V gene is TRBV4-1, the J gene TRBJ2-1; possibly TRBD1 for D (6 bases). V lost 1 base to trimming and J lost 2 bases, with 9 bases between them. The germline V gene has CDR1 MGHRA and CDR2 YSYEKL. This CDR3 is 15 amino acids long.

V gene TRBV7-2 combines with J gene TRBJ2-1, with 15 bases aligning to TRBD2. The germline V gene encodes CDR1 SGHTA and CDR2 FQGNSA. The CDR3 spans 16 residues. The V gene end was trimmed by 5 bases and the J gene end by 8 bases; junction bases not matched to a gene: 7. CDR3 nucleotide sequence: TGTGCCAGCAGCCCCCTGGGACTAGCGGGGGGTGATGAGCAGTTCTTC. This translates into CASSPLGLAGGDEQFF.

The chain employs TRBV5-1 and TRBJ2-1; 13 bases align to TRBD2. Germline-derived CDR1 and CDR2 are SGHRS and YFSETQ. This CDR3 has 14 amino acids. The J segment lost 8 bases and the V segment lost 4 bases, leaving 3 bases of the junction unmatched. The CDR3 DNA sequence: TGCGCCAGCAGCACCACTAGCGGGGGGGATGAGCAGTTCTTC. Translating it yields CASSTTSGGDEQFF.

The chain joins TRBV10-3 to TRBJ2-1, with 11 bases matching TRBD2. CDR1 and CDR2 from the germline V gene are ENHRY and SYGVKD. Trimming cost V 3 bases and J 0 bases; bases outside gene matches: 16. The CDR3 sequence is 21 residues long. The CDR3 protein is CAISERGRASGGQSSYNEQFF. CDR3 sequence (DNA): TGTGCCATCAGTGAAAGGGGTCGGGCTAGCGGGGGGCAAAGCTCCTACAATGAGCAGTTCTTC.

The chain is built from TRBV10-1 and TRBJ1-1; D gene uncertain. Per the germline V gene, CDR1 is WNHNN and CDR2 is SYGVQD (reference sequence). Trimming shortened V by 6 bases and J by 2 bases, and 10 bases separated the two germline ends. This CDR3 region has 13 residues. CDR3 coding DNA: TGCGCCAGCAGGTCAGATCCAAACACTGAAGCTTTCTTT. This codes for CASRSDPNTEAFF.

The chain links TRBV15 to TRBJ2-1; D may be TRBD2 (5 bases). The ends were cut back, 1 base at V and 1 base at J, with 5 bases in the middle. The CDR3 sequence is 14 residues long. Germline assignment: CDR1 LNHNV and CDR2 YYDKDF (reference sequence). The CDR3 coding sequence is TGTGCCACCAGCAGAGCGGGGTCCTACAATGAGCAGTTCTTC. It encodes CATSRAGSYNEQFF.

This clone has just a few counts. This chain connects TRBV5-4 to TRBJ1-1; the match to TRBD1 covers 7 bases. The CDR3 runs 13 residues. V lost 5 bases and J lost 0; bases outside the gene matches: 1. Germline V gene lookup returns CDR1 SGHNT and CDR2 YYREEE (reference sequence). CDR3 sequence reads: CASRQGLNTEAFF. The CDR3 DNA reads TGTGCCAGCAGACAGGGGTTGAACACTGAAGCTTTCTTT.

This rearrangement joins TRBV27 to TRBJ1-1, with 11 bases fitting TRBD1. Germline V gives CDR1 MNHEY, CDR2 SMNVEV (reference sequence). The length of the CDR3 is 16 residues. V was pared by 3 bases and J by 3 bases, with 6 bases of the junction left unmatched. The CDR3 reads CASSFRTGGPYTEAFF. Written as DNA, the CDR3 is TGTGCCAGCAGTTTCCGGACAGGGGGCCCCTACACTGAAGCTTTCTTT.

This clone appeared once. The chain combines TRBV5-1 with TRBJ1-1; no firm D call. Trimming shortened V by 2 bases and J by 3 bases, and 8 bases separated the two germline ends. Germline loops: CDR1 SGHRS, CDR2 YFSETQ. The CDR3 totals 13 residues. CDR3: CASSFDGDTEAFF. The CDR3 DNA reads TGCGCCAGCAGCTTTGACGGGGACACTGAAGCTTTCTTT.

This clone was recorded once. This chain connects TRBV11-3 to TRBJ2-3; 7 nucleotides line up with TRBD2. With 6 bases clipped from V and 2 bases from J, the junction kept 8 bases outside the gene matches. This CDR3 is 15 amino acids long. The germline gives CDR1 SGHNT, CDR2 YENEEA. The chain's CDR3 is CASSSGTTDTDTQYF. In nucleotides, the CDR3 is TGTGCCAGCAGTTCCGGGACTACTGACACAGATACGCAGTATTTT.

The CDR3 region is CASSPSRGQGYGYTF. The CDR3 region has the DNA TGTGCCAGCAGCCCCTCCCGAGGGCAAGGCTATGGCTACACCTTC. V and J are TRBV7-2 and TRBJ1-2; no clear D gene. V lost 5 bases and J 4 bases, leaving 17 bases between the germline ends. The CDR3 extends over 15 amino acids. Germline V gene sequence: CDR1 SGHTA, CDR2 FQGNSA.

The gene calls are TRBV15 and TRBJ1-2, with D tentatively TRBD1 (6 bases). CDR1 and CDR2 from the germline V gene are LNHNV and YYDKDF (reference sequence). Trimming took 0 bases from V and 6 from J, leaving 17 bases between them. The CDR3 runs to 16 residues. The CDR3 loop reads CATSRDANRAYHGYTF. The CDR3 DNA reads TGTGCCACCAGCAGAGATGCGAACAGGGCCTACCATGGCTACACCTTC.

In its sample, this clone was seen a few times. The chain carries TRBV6-5 and TRBJ1-2; 12 nucleotides match TRBD1. The germline V gene encodes CDR1 MNHEY and CDR2 SVGAGI. J lost 1 base, V lost 6 bases, and 3 bases had no gene match. The CDR3 totals 15 residues. This CDR3 reads CASRRDRGLNYGYTF. The CDR3 DNA sequence: TGTGCCAGCAGGCGGGACAGGGGGCTTAACTATGGCTACACCTTC.

The chain couples TRBV28 to TRBJ2-3; the match to TRBD2 covers 8 bases. The CDR3 covers 14 residues. The V gene's germline CDR1 is MDHEN and CDR2 SYDVKM. The J segment lost 11 bases and the V segment lost 7 bases, leaving 14 bases of the junction unmatched. The CDR3 region is CASNDRSGDERQYF. CDR3 DNA sequence: TGTGCCAGCAACGACCGTAGCGGGGACGAACGGCAGTATTTT.

This clone was detected a few times. Compared with germline, one end of the junction differs, possibly owing to a read error. This sequence joins TRBV7-2 and TRBJ2-2, with D perhaps matching TRBD2 (6 bases). The germline V gene has CDR1 SGHTA and CDR2 FQGNSA. The CDR3 contains 14 residues. The CDR3 spells CASSLVTTRRGAVF. CDR3 nucleotide sequence: TGTGCCAGCAGCTTAGTGACAACTCGGCGGGGAGCTGTTTTT.

V and J are TRBV29-1 and TRBJ1-3; no reliable D call. The V gene lost 6 bases and the J gene lost 0 bases, with 12 bases spanning the gap. The germline gives CDR1 SQVTM, CDR2 ANQGSEA. The CDR3 runs 14 residues. The CDR3 nucleotides read TGCAGCGTGTCTATGGTAAACTCTGGAAACACCATATATTTT. Its translation is CSVSMVNSGNTIYF.

The V and J genes are TRBV7-9 and TRBJ1-2; D unclear. The germline V and J ends were trimmed by 0 bases and 0 bases, with 14 bases remaining between them. This CDR3 is 17 amino acids long. In germline, CDR1 is SEHNR, CDR2 FQNEAQ (reference sequence). As DNA, the CDR3 is TGTGCCAGCAGCTTAGCTACGCTAGGTAGCTCTAACTATGGCTACACCTTC. Its protein is CASSLATLGSSNYGYTF.

The chain combines TRBV7-2 with TRBJ1-2; D uncertain. CDR3 length: 14 residues. The germline V gene has CDR1 SGHTA and CDR2 FQGNSA. V was pared by 5 bases and J by 2 bases, with 12 bases between. The DNA for the CDR3 is TGTGCCAGCAGCCCACCGGGTTACAACTATGGCTACACCTTC. It is translated as CASSPPGYNYGYTF.

The chain employs TRBV11-3 and TRBJ2-5; 10 bases are shared with TRBD1. This CDR3 has 16 residues. Trimming took 4 bases from V and 5 from J; bases not matched to a gene: 10. Germline V gene lookup returns CDR1 SGHNT and CDR2 YENEEA. DNA of the CDR3: TGTGCCAGCAGCTCTAGATTGGGGACAGGGGTCGAGACCCAGTACTTC. Translation: CASSSRLGTGVETQYF.

The J gene is TRBJ2-2, the V gene TRBV29-1, with 7 bases fitting TRBD1. The CDR3 runs 11 residues. Losses at the gene ends were 7 bases for V and 9 bases for J; bases not matched to a gene: 5. Germline CDR1 is SQVTM and CDR2 is ANQGSEA. The CDR3 sequence: CSAKTGRELFF. The CDR3 coding sequence is TGCAGCGCCAAGACAGGGAGGGAGCTGTTTTTT.

The chain recombines TRBV19 with TRBJ1-1; D unclear. The germline V gene encodes CDR1 LNHDA and CDR2 SQIVND (reference sequence). This CDR3 is 11 amino acids long. Trimming took off 3 bases at V and 4 bases at J, with 3 bases between the two ends. The CDR3 reads CASSMSTEAFF. For the CDR3, the DNA is TGTGCCAGTAGTATGAGCACTGAAGCTTTCTTT.

This clone was seen a handful of times. This chain links TRBV28 with TRBJ2-6; D may be TRBD1 (5 bases). CDR3 length equals 16 residues. V was pared by 4 bases and J by 0 bases, with 10 bases between. Germline V gives CDR1 MDHEN, CDR2 SYDVKM. The DNA of the CDR3 is TGTGCCAGCAGTTCAGACAGTTTCTCTGGGGCCAACGTCCTGACTTTC. This gives the protein CASSSDSFSGANVLTF.

The chain has TRBV28 and TRBJ2-3, with D possibly TRBD2 on 7 matching bases. V was shortened by 2 bases and J by 3 bases, with 12 bases between the two germline ends. In germline, CDR1 is MDHEN, CDR2 SYDVKM. The CDR3 spans 15 residues. The CDR3 loop is CASSLGGAVTDTQYF. The CDR3, as DNA: TGTGCCAGCAGTTTAGGGGGGGCCGTAACAGATACGCAGTATTTT.

This chain links TRBV5-1 with TRBJ1-2; D is undetermined. Germline CDR1 SGHRS, CDR2 YFSETQ. This CDR3 has 12 residues. V gave up 4 bases and J gave up 2 bases, with 6 bases separating them. This chain's CDR3 is CASSAENYGYTF. Written as DNA, the CDR3 is TGCGCCAGCAGCGCCGAGAACTATGGCTACACCTTC.

This chain uses TRBV9 with TRBJ2-7; D might be TRBD1 (6 bases). V lost 3 bases and J lost 0, with 10 bases in between. Germline-derived CDR1 and CDR2 are SGDLS and YYNGEE. This CDR3 has 14 residues. CDR3 nucleotide sequence: TGTGCCAGCAGCGAGGGACATAGCTCCTACGAGCAGTACTTC. It specifies CASSEGHSSYEQYF.

This chain links TRBV28 with TRBJ2-2; maybe TRBD2 (5 bases). The CDR3 consists of 13 residues. V shed 2 bases and J shed 6 bases, with 7 bases lying between them. Germline CDR1 is MDHEN and CDR2 is SYDVKM. CDR3 nucleotide sequence: TGTGCCAGCAGTTTAGTGGGAGCCGGGGAGCTGTTTTTT. It codes for CASSLVGAGELFF.

The chain links TRBV29-1 to TRBJ1-1; perhaps TRBD1 as D (5 bases). CDR1 and CDR2 (germline): SQVTM, ANQGSEA. Trimming shortened V by 1 base and J by 0 bases, and 12 bases separated the two germline ends. CDR3 length: 15 residues. CDR3 residues: CSVEGGGIMNTEAFF. CDR3 sequence (DNA): TGCAGCGTTGAAGGGGGGGGGATTATGAACACTGAAGCTTTCTTT.

This sequence joins TRBV4-1 and TRBJ1-6, with TRBD1 matching over 9 bases. The CDR3 has 15 residues. V dropped 2 bases and J dropped 9; count of bases not matched to a gene: 5. In germline, CDR1 is MGHRA, CDR2 YSYEKL. CDR3 bases: TGCGCCAGCAGCCAACCGGGACAGGGAGGTTCACCCCTCCACTTT. It yields the protein CASSQPGQGGSPLHF.

This clone was counted once. The chain uses TRBV10-2 and TRBJ2-7; 7 bases match TRBD1. There are 13 residues in the CDR3. In germline, CDR1 is WSHSY, CDR2 SAAADI. J gave up 0 bases and V 10 bases, and 6 bases lay outside the gene matches. For the CDR3, the DNA is TGCGCCACCGAGGGACAGCCCTCCTACGAGCAGTACTTC. It translates to CATEGQPSYEQYF.

This clone was counted only a few times. This rearrangement joins TRBV7-2 to TRBJ2-7; D call uncertain. The length of the CDR3 is 13 residues. Germline V gene lookup returns CDR1 SGHTA and CDR2 FQGNSA. Trimming left V 4 bases short and J 8 bases short, with 15 bases between. CDR3 sequence: CASSSSPRRQQYF. In nucleotides, the CDR3 is TGTGCCAGCAGCTCCTCCCCTCGTCGTCAGCAGTACTTC.